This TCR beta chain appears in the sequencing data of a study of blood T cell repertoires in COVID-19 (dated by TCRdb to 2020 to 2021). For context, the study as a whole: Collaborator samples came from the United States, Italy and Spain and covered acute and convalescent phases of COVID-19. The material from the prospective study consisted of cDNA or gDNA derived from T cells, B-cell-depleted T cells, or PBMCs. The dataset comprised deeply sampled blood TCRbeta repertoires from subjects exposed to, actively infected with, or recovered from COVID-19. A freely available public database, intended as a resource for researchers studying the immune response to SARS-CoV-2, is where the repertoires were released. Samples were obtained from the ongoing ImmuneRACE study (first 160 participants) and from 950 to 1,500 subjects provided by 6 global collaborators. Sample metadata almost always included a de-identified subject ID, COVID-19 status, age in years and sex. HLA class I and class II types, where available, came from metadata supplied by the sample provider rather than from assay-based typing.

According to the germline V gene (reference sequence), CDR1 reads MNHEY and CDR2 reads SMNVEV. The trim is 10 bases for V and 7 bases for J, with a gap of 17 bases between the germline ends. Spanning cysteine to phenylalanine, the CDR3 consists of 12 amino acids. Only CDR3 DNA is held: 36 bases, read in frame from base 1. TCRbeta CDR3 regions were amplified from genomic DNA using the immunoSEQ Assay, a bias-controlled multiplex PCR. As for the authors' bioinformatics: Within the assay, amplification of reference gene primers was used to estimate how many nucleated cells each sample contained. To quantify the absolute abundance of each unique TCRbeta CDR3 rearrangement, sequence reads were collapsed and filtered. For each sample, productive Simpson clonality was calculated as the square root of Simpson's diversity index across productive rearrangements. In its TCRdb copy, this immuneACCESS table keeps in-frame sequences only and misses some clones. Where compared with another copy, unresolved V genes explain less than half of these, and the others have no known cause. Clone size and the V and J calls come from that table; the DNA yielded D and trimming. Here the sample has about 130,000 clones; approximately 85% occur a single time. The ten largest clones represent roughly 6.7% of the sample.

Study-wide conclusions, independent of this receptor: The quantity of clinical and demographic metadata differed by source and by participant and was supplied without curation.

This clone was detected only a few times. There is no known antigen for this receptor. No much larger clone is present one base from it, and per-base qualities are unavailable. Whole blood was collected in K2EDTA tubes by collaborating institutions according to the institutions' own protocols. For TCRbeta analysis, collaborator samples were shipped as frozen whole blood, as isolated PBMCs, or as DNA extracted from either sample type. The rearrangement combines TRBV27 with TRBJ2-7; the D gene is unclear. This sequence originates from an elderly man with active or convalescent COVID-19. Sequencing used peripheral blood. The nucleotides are TGTGCCACAAGAAACTATTTGGAGGAGCAGTACTTC. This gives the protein CATRNYLEEQYF.